These T cell receptor beta chains were read from a single sample in a study of T cells in Graves' hyperthyroidism and ophthalmopathy. Each CDR3 protein gets one entry after TCRdb re-called the multiplex PCR reads with MiXCR. The sample contains about 560,000 distinct CDR3 sequences, around 45% of which appear only once. Sequencing used peripheral blood or thyroid tissue (not recorded which). Every receptor here comes from a woman aged 18-29 years with Graves' hyperthyroidism. The CDR3 runs from the conserved cysteine through the conserved F or W. The order of the fields is J gene, clone size, V gene, D gene, CDR3 DNA, CDR3 protein. The D gene is left open where the match is weak. Not all rows give a size; the values are once, few, many and, for expanded clones, a class.

>TRBJ1-3|-|TRBV9|TRBD1
TGTGCCAGCAGCCTCCGACAGGGAAAGGCTGGAAACACCATATATTTT
CASSLRQGKAGNTIYF
>TRBJ2-5|few|TRBV12-3/TRBV12-4|-
TGTGCCAGCAGTTACGGGCTAGCAGAAGAGACCCAGTACTTC
CASSYGLAEETQYF
>TRBJ1-2|many|TRBV25-1|-
TGTGCCAGCAGTGACAGGGAGGGGGATGGCTACACCTTC
CASSDREGDGYTF
>TRBJ1-4|few|TRBV12-3/TRBV12-4|-
TGTGCCAGCAGTTTACCGGCTCCTGAAGTGGAAAAACTGTTTTTT
CASSLPAPEVEKLFF
>TRBJ2-5|many|TRBV7-9|TRBD1
TGTGCCAGCAGCTCGGGACAGCCCCGTCGTTCCTTC
CASSSGQPRRSF
>TRBJ1-3|many|TRBV20-1|TRBD1
TGCAGTGCTAGTCAGGGGGCTGGAAACACCATATATTTT
CSASQGAGNTIYF
>TRBJ2-7|-|TRBV2|-
TGTGCCAGCAGGGGCCGTGGGGGCCTTTTTTCCTACGAGCAGTACTTC
CASRGRGGLFSYEQYF
>TRBJ1-1|-|TRBV5-1|TRBD1
TGCGCCAGCAGCCGAACCCCGGGACAGGGGAATGAAGCTTTCTTT
CASSRTPGQGNEAFF
>TRBJ2-7|-|TRBV12-3/TRBV12-4|-
TGTGCCAGCAGTTTCATGGTCAGCGAGCAGTACTTC
CASSFMVSEQYF
>TRBJ1-1|-|TRBV7-8|TRBD1
TGTGCCAGCAGCTTAACGCCCGGGGGGGGACAGACTGAAGCTTTCTTT
CASSLTPGGGQTEAFF